This TCR beta chain derives from a study of vaccination effects on CD4 cells after COVID-19. Study results and limitations: Relatively few convalescent patients took part in the study, which had no early post-infection timepoints.

The protocol was immunoSEQ multiplex PCR, while the TCRdb copy is restricted to in-frame clones and leaves out a portion. This table has around 75,000 clones, 60% to 75% appearing once. Using viral peptide pools, the ViraFEST assay grew out antigen-specific CD4+ T cells prior to sequencing. It was after 10 days of culture that CD4+ T cells were isolated. This individual tested PCR-positive for SARS-CoV-2 infection between March and December 2020. Cells in the negative control culture received an HIV-1 Nef peptide pool. In the cultures, half the medium was exchanged for IL-2 medium on days 3 and 7. Details on this clone: Its antigen is unidentified.

The CDR3 is made up of 16 amino acids. This clonotype originated in a human donor who had a prior SARS-CoV-2 infection. Sequenced here: CD4+ T cells from PBMCs cultured with HIV peptides, sampled before COVID-19 vaccination. Indicated subset: HIV-1 Nef peptide pool negative control/reference culture. The gene calls are TRBV21-1 and TRBJ1-5. TRBV21-1 is described as a pseudogene. The CDR3 spells CASSKAFRRDNQPQHF. The CDR3 bases are TGTGCCAGCAGCAAAGCGTTTCGGCGGGACAATCAGCCCCAGCATTTT.